This TCR beta chain derives from a study of shared clonotypes between healthy human individuals. Background on the study: The cohort comprised a couple of women and a few men. Their ages spanned 18 to 49 years.

The V gene end was trimmed by 5 bases and the J gene end by 3 bases; junction bases not matched to a gene: 4. The CDR3 runs 14 residues. Germline V lookup: CDR1 SEHNR, CDR2 FQNEAQ (reference sequence). Among the unsorted PBMC samples, replicate PCRs used around 300 ng DNA, 25,000 to 35,000 T cell genomes. The assay was immunoSEQ multiplex PCR, and TCRdb's table has in-frame clones only and misses some. The sample yields hundreds of thousands of clones, about three quarters seen once. Sequences were obtained from PBMCs. The chain joins TRBV7-9 to TRBJ1-1; TRBD1 aligns across 9 bases. The TCR originated in a woman between 40 and 50 years old in good health. Some clones in this sample may be carry-over from other donors' samples. The DNA of the CDR3 is TGTGCCAGCAGCAGCGGACAGGGGCACACTGAAGCTTTCTTT. Translating gives CASSSGQGHTEAFF.